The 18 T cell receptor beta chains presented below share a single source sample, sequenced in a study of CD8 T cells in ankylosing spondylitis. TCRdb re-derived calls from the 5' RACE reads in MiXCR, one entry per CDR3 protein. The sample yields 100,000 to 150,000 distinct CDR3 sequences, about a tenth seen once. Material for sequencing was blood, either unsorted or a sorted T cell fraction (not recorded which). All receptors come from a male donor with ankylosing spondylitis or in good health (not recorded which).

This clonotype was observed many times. The CDR3 loop reads CSAYTGTTPTDTQYF. In DNA form, the CDR3 reads TGCAGTGCTTATACAGGGACTACCCCCACAGATACGCAGTATTTT. The rearrangement links TRBV20-1 to TRBJ2-3; possible D gene TRBD2, 7 bases. Per germline, CDR1 DFQATT and CDR2 SNEGSKA (reference sequence). Trimming pared 5 bases from V and 2 bases from J, leaving 17 bases between. There are 15 residues in the CDR3.

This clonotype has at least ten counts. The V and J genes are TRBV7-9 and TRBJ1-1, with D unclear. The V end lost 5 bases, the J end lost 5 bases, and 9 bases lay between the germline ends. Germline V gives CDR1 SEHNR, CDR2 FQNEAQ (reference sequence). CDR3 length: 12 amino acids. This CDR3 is CASSRLGTEAFF. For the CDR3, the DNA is TGTGCCAGCAGCCGATTAGGAACTGAAGCTTTCTTT.

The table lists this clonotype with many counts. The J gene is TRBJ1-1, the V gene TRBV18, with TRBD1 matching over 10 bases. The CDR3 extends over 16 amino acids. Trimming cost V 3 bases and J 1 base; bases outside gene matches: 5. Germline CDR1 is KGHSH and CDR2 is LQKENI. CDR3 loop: CASSPWTGGKNTEAFF. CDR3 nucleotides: TGTGCCAGCTCACCGTGGACAGGGGGAAAGAACACTGAAGCTTTCTTT.

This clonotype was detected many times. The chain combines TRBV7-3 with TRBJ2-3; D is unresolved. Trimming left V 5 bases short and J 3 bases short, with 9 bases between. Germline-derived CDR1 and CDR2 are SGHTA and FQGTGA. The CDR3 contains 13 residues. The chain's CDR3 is CASSAVGTDTQYF. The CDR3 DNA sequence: TGTGCCAGCAGCGCCGTAGGGACAGATACGCAGTATTTT.

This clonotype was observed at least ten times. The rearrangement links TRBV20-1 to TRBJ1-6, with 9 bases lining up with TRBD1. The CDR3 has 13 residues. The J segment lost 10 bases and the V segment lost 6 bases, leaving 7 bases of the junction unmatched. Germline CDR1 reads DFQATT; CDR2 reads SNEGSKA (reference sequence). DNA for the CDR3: TGCAGTGCCGGGGACAGGGCCTCGTCACCCCTCCACTTT. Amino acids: CSAGDRASSPLHF.

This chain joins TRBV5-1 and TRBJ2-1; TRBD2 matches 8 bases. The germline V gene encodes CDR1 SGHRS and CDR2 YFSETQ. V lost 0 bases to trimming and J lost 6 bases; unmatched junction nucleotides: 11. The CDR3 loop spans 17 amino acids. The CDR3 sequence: CASSLAGLALGSNEQFF. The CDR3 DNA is TGCGCCAGCAGCTTGGCCGGACTAGCTTTAGGAAGCAATGAGCAGTTCTTC.

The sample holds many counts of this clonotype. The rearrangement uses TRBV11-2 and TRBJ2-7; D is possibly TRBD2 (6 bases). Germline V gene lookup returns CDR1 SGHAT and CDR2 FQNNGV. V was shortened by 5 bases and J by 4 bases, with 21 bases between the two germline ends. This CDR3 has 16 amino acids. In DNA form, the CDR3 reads TGTGCCAGCAGCCAAGCTCGTAGCGGAGCGAGGTACGAGCAGTACTTC. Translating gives CASSQARSGARYEQYF.

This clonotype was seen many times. CDR3 in amino acids: CSARKDVGHDEQYF. The CDR3, as DNA: TGCAGTGCTAGAAAAGATGTCGGTCATGACGAGCAGTACTTC. The gene calls are TRBV20-1 and TRBJ2-7; D uncertain. The germline gives CDR1 DFQATT, CDR2 SNEGSKA (reference sequence). This CDR3 has 14 residues. The ends were cut back, 2 bases at V and 5 bases at J, with 16 bases in the middle.

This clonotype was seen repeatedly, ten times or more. This CDR3 is CASSSPGSTDTQYF. The CDR3 region has the DNA TGTGCCAGCAGTTCGCCGGGGAGCACAGATACGCAGTATTTT. The V and J genes are TRBV27 and TRBJ2-3, with D possibly TRBD2 on 5 matching bases. V was pared by 4 bases and J by 0 bases, with 8 bases between. Germline V gene lookup returns CDR1 MNHEY and CDR2 SMNVEV (reference sequence). CDR3 size: 14 residues.

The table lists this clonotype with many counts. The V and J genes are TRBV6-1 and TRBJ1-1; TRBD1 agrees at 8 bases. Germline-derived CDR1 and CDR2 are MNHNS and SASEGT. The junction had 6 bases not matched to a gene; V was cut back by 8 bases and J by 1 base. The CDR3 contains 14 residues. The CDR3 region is CASLKTGGNTEAFF. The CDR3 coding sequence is TGTGCCAGCCTAAAAACAGGGGGGAACACTGAAGCTTTCTTT.

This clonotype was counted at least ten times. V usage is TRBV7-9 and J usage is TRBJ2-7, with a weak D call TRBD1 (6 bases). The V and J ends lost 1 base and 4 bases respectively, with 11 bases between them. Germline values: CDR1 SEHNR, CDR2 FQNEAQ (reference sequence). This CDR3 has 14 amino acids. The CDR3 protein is CASSLGVDRYEQYF. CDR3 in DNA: TGTGCCAGCAGCTTAGGGGTGGACAGATACGAGCAGTACTTC.

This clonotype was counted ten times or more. CDR3 in DNA: TGCAGCGTTCGGACAGGGGGCTTCTTCGAGCAGTACTTC. Translation gives CSVRTGGFFEQYF. The J gene is TRBJ2-7, the V gene TRBV29-1; the match to TRBD1 covers 11 bases. The junction had 6 bases not matched to a gene; V was cut back by 5 bases and J by 6 bases. The CDR3 contains 13 residues. CDR1 SQVTM and CDR2 ANQGSEA come from the germline V gene.

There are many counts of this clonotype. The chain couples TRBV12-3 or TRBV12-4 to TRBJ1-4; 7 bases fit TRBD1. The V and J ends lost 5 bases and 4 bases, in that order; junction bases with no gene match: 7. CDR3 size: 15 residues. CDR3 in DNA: TGTGCCAGCAGTCCCAGGGGGGGGATTAATGAAAAACTGTTTTTT. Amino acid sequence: CASSPRGGINEKLFF.

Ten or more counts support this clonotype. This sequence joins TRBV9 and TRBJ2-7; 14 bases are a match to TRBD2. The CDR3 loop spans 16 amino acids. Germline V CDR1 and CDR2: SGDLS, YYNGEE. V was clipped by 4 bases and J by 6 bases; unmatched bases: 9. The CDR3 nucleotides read TGTGCCAGCAGCCCAGGACTAGCGGGAGGTTTTTTCGAGCAGTACTTC. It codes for CASSPGLAGGFFEQYF.

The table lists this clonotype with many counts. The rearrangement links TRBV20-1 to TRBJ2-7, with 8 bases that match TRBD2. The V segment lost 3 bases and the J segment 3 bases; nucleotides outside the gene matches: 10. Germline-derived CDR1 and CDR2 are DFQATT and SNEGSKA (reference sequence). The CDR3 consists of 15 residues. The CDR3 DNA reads TGCAGTGCTAGGCCCCTCAGCGGGAGAGGCTACGAGCAGTACTTC. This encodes CSARPLSGRGYEQYF.

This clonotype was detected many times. The CDR3 bases are TGTGCCAGCAGCCAAGGCCCGGGACTAGCCGGGAATACGCAGTATTTT. It is translated as CASSQGPGLAGNTQYF. J is TRBJ2-3 and V is TRBV3-1; 9 bases align to TRBD2. With 1 base clipped from V and 7 bases from J, the junction kept 9 bases outside the gene matches. This CDR3 contains 16 residues. Germline V gene sequence: CDR1 LGHDT, CDR2 YNNKEL (reference sequence).

CDR3 protein: CSASVPGYNSPLHF. The CDR3 DNA sequence: TGCAGTGCTAGCGTCCCGGGATATAATTCACCCCTCCACTTT. The rearrangement joins TRBV20-1 to TRBJ1-6, with D uncertain. Germline CDR1 reads DFQATT; CDR2 reads SNEGSKA (reference sequence). Trimming took 3 bases from V and 4 from J, leaving 10 bases between them. The CDR3 length is 14 residues.

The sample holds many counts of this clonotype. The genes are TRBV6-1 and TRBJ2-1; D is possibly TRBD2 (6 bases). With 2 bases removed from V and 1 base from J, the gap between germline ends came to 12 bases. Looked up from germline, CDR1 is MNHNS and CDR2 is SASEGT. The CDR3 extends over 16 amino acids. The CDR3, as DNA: TGTGCCAGCAGTGAACGGGGGAGTGGTTCCTACAATGAGCAGTTCTTC. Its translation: CASSERGSGSYNEQFF.